This T cell receptor beta chain came from a study of blood T cell repertoires in COVID-19. V lost 5 bases and J lost 7; bases outside the gene matches: 5. The length of the CDR3 is 13 residues. Germline CDR1 is KGHSH and CDR2 is LQKENI. The method was immunoSEQ multiplex PCR; TCRdb's version includes in-frame clones alone and lacks a portion of them. The sample carries 200,000 to 250,000 clones, around 90% recorded once. This rearrangement joins TRBV18 to TRBJ2-7; 10 bases are a match to TRBD1. The clonotype was recovered from a man aged 55 to 70 who had recovered from COVID-19. The specimen sequenced was peripheral blood. The CDR3: CASSGDRGREQYF. CDR3 sequence (DNA): TGTGCCAGCTCAGGGGACAGGGGAAGGGAGCAGTACTTC.